Reported below is one TCR beta chain. The antigen remains undetermined. TCRdb recomputed calls from the 5' RACE reads with MiXCR, one row per CDR3 protein. The sample shows roughly 250,000 distinct CDR3 sequences, about 14% of them seen only once. This entry is derived from a study of identical twins. General study points: Abundant beta clonotypes from cord blood had fewer insertions, unlike memory repertoires, which showed none. Conclusions relied on cross-sectional statistical analysis, not following the same donors.

CDR1 is SGHTA and CDR2 is FQGTGA in the germline V gene. The V end lost 1 base, the J end lost 0 bases, and 9 bases lay between the germline ends. CDR3 length: 16 residues. The V gene is TRBV7-3, the J gene TRBJ2-2; no definite D call. Sequencing used memory (CD45RO+) T cells sorted from blood. This sequence was found in a woman aged 18-35 years in good health. The CDR3 sequence: CASSLNMGSNTGELFF. In DNA, the CDR3 is TGTGCCAGCAGCTTAAATATGGGGTCGAACACCGGGGAGCTGTTTTTT. Together with reference TRBV7-3 and TRBJ2-2, the CDR3 gives the full variable domain: GAGVSQTPSNKVTEKGKYVELRCDPISGHTALYWYRQSLGQGPEFLIYFQGTGAADDSGLPNDRFFAVRPEGSVSTLKIQRTERGDSAVYLCASSLNMGSNTGELFFGEGSRLTVL.